This T cell receptor (beta chain) comes out of a study of neoadjuvant nivolumab and ipilimumab in lung cancer (TCRdb year 2020). Notes on the research overall: Intravenous nivolumab was dosed at 3 mg/kg on days 1, 15 and 29, and in the combination arm ipilimumab 1 mg/kg was added on day 1 only. The study compared TCR repertoires in pretherapy (baseline) peripheral blood with TCR repertoires in tumors resected at surgery after neoadjuvant immune checkpoint blockade. A total of around 45 patients with operable NSCLC were treated in the trial, with roughly 23 randomized to nivolumab monotherapy and some 20 randomized to nivolumab plus ipilimumab. For each study arm, the primary endpoint of the trial was the rate of major pathologic response (MPR) in the intention-to-treat population. Seven patients had matched pretherapy and resected tumor pairs analyzed, with four treated with nivolumab and three with nivolumab plus ipilimumab.

From the cysteine through the phenylalanine, the CDR3 covers 15 amino acids. Just the 45-base CDR3 DNA is kept, in frame starting at base 1. According to the germline V gene, CDR1 reads SGHRS and CDR2 reads YFSETQ. V is pruned by 1 base and J by 2 bases, leaving 5 bases of the junction without a gene match. The library relied on the immunoSEQ multiplex PCR assay. Per the authors' processing: Richness and clonality were used to summarize the repertoires, and clones that significantly expanded or contracted between pre- and post-therapy samples were identified. Not all clones reach the TCRdb copy of this immuneACCESS table, which keeps in-frame sequences only. Checked studies attribute under half of the gap to unresolved V genes and leave the rest unexplained. V, J and clone size reflect that table, while D and trimming were determined from the DNA. Across this sample there are about 6,900 clones, with 65% to 85% seen only once. Around 4.5% of the sample is in the top ten clones.

Summary of the overall study and its limitations: From pretherapy to surgery, tumor T-cell richness and clonality increased in three of three dual-therapy tumors but in only two of four nivolumab-treated tumors. A positive correlation was observed between pretherapy blood TCR richness and richness in tumors resected after neoadjuvant therapy (Spearman R ≈ 0.8). A small number of samples underwent TCR sequencing. Greater TCR richness and clonality were observed in resected tumors than in tumor-adjacent uninvolved lung, and increases were observed in more dual-therapy-treated tumors. No significant correlation was found between TCR clonality and pathologic tumor regression, and only one major-pathologic-response sample was available for the clonality analysis.

About this clone itself: The antigen it recognizes is unknown. Base qualities are not provided; no much larger clone lies one nucleotide away.

The time point label here, explained by the study, means: at surgical resection after neoadjuvant nivolumab +/- ipilimumab. The samples were obtained from NEOSTAR, a phase 2 randomized trial that tested neoadjuvant nivolumab or nivolumab plus ipilimumab, followed by surgery, in operable NSCLC. The source is an adult with non-small cell lung cancer. Sequenced here: tumor tissue, sampled after neoadjuvant nivolumab, alone or with ipilimumab, at or shortly before surgery. Rearrangement joined TRBV5-1 to TRBJ2-7; 8 bases in the middle match TRBD1. The CDR3 in this case is CASSLLRTGPYEQYF. The nucleotides read TGCGCCAGCAGCTTGTTGAGGACAGGGCCCTACGAGCAGTACTTC.